The source of this TCR beta chain is a study of T cell responses to AZD1222 COVID-19 vaccine. Some clones are missing from TCRdb's copy, which holds only in-frame ones; the method was immunoSEQ multiplex PCR. This sample has 150,000 or so clones, with roughly nine tenths found just once. As concerns this clone: No antigen is known for it.

Germline CDR1 reads MDHEN; CDR2 reads SYDVKM. V trimming: 6 bases; J trimming: 6 bases; junction bases outside the gene matches: 10. This CDR3 is 16 amino acids long. Findings and caveats of the study: Clonal diversity was possibly underestimated, and white British individuals and females predominated among donors. The CD4 TCRs associated with vaccination extended across spike and predominated at 160-218 and 743-854.

The chain combines TRBV28 with TRBJ2-1; TRBD2 matches at 11 bases. The origin of this receptor is an adult in good health. Material: peripheral blood, obtained on day 0 of AZD1222 vaccination. The CDR3 protein is CASSITSGSLSNEQFF. The CDR3 nucleotides are TGTGCCAGCAGCATCACTAGCGGGAGTTTGAGCAATGAGCAGTTCTTC.